The sequence of this T cell receptor (beta chain) was determined in a study of T cell responses to AZD1222 COVID-19 vaccine (dated by TCRdb to the early 2020s). Context from the whole study: TCR sequencing was performed for some 250 trial participants, of whom some 200 were given two doses of AZD1222 and 26 were given two doses of MenACWY control vaccine. Trial participants were enrolled into age subgroups of 18-55, 56-69 and 70-plus years, which contained 148, 28 and 57 TCR-sequenced participants, respectively. What the work shows at the level of the full study, not this receptor alone: Because no samples from the day 14 peak response were available, repertoires could be characterized only after the peak T cell response. The 56-69-year group was small, and its depth increase did not reach significance, likely because of low power. Most participants were white British and females outnumbered males, and the authors suggested that clonal diversity may have been underestimated. After two AZD1222 doses, spike-specific TCR breadth and depth were significantly higher than at day 0 and than in MenACWY recipients. Conclusions about previously exposed vaccinees are limited because only a handful of AZD1222 recipients were SARS-CoV-2 seropositive at baseline. The whole spike protein was spanned by vaccine-associated CD4 TCRs, and dominant responses were seen in regions 160-218 and 743-854. Nearly half of unique spike-specific TCRs reportedly recognized epitopes outside regions mutated in the B.1.351 and B.1.1.7 variants.

The sample's time point label, in plain terms: about 28 days (+/-7) after the second vaccine dose. Because spike-specific TCR depth and breadth did not differ between the two schedules, AZD1222 recipients who got a second dose at roughly 4 weeks were pooled with those who got a second dose at roughly 12 weeks. Vaccinee samples were obtained from the UK trials COV001 and COV002, which included a single-blind randomized controlled phase 2/3 trial of AZD1222 (ChAdOx1 nCoV-19) in healthy adults. For TCRbeta chain sequencing, PBMC samples were collected from trial participants at day 0 and at day 28 after the second dose. A word on this clone: Its antigen is not yet known. Base qualities are not provided; no much larger clone lies one nucleotide away.

The CDR3 has 17 amino acids, counting the end cysteine and phenylalanine. The read is trimmed to its CDR3 DNA, 51 bases read in frame from base 1. The CDR3 regions of human TCRbeta chains were subjected to immunosequencing. The authors' pipeline ran thus. Repertoire TCRs were checked for matches against a reference library of SARS-CoV-2-specific TCRs that had been generated using the MIRA antigen-specificity platform. Breadth meant the fraction of unique TCRs that were SARS-CoV-2-associated, whereas depth meant the fraction of total T cells that were SARS-CoV-2-associated. Using the MIRA data, each spike-specific TCR was assigned both to the spike region to which the TCR was reactive and to a CD4 or CD8 class. Log10-transformed breadth and depth values were compared by one-way ANOVA with Sidak's multiple comparisons tests. Not all clones reach the TCRdb copy of this immuneACCESS table, which keeps in-frame sequences only. Checked studies attribute under half of the gap to unresolved V genes and leave the rest unexplained. V, J and clone size are taken as reported in that table, and D and trimming were inferred from the DNA itself. The sample table lists tens of thousands of clones, 83% of them with a count of one. About 6% of the sample is taken by the ten largest.

The V and J genes are TRBV21-1 and TRBJ1-1; the table's D call TRBD1 went unverified against the DNA. TRBV21-1 is a pseudogene. Sequences were derived from peripheral blood, sampled 28 days after the second AZD1222 dose. This TCR was sampled from an adult who received the AZD1222 COVID-19 vaccine. The DNA reads as follows: TGTGCCAGCAGCTTCCGGACAGGGGGTGGAAAGGACACTGAAGCTTTCTTT. It encodes CASSFRTGGGKDTEAFF.